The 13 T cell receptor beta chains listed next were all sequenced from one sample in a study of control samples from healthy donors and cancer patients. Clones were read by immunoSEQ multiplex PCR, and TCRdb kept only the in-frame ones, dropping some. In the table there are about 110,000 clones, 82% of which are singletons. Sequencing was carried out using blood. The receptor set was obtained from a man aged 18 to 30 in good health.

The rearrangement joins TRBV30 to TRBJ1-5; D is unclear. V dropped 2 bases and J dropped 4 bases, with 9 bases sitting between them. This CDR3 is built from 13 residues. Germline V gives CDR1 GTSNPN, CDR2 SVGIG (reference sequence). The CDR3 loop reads CAWSLKKNQPQHF. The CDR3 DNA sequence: TGTGCCTGGAGTCTGAAGAAAAATCAGCCCCAGCATTTT.

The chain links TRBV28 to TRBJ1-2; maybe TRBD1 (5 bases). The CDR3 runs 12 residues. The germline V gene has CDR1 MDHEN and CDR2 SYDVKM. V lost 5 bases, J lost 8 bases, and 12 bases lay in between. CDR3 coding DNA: TGTGCCAGCAGTGCCCTCGGGGGGGGCTACACCTTC. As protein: CASSALGGGYTF.

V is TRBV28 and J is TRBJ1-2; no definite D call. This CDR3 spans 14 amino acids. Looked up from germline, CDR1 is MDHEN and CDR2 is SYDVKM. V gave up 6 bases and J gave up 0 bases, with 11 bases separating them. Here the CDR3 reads CASRLREANYGYTF. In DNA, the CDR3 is TGTGCCAGCAGGCTACGGGAAGCTAACTATGGCTACACCTTC.

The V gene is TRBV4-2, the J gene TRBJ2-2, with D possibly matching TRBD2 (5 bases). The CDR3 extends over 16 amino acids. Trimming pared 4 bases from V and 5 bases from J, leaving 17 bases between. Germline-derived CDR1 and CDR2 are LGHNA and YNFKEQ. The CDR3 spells CASSPFGSFRTGELFF. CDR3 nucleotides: TGTGCCAGCAGCCCGTTTGGGAGCTTTAGAACCGGGGAGCTGTTTTTT.

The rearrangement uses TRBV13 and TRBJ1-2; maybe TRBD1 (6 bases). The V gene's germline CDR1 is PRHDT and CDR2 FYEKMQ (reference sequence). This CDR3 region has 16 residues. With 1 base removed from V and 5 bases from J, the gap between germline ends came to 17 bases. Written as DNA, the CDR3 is TGTGCCAGCAGCTTAGCGTACAATCAGGGGACTTATGGCTACACCTTC. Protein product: CASSLAYNQGTYGYTF.

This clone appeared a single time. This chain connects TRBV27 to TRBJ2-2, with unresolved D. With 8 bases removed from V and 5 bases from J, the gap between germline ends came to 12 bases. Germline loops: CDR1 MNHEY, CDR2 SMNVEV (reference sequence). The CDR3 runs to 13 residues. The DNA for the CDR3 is TGTGCCAGCTCCCAGTTGTCGACCGGGGAGCTGTTTTTT. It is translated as CASSQLSTGELFF.

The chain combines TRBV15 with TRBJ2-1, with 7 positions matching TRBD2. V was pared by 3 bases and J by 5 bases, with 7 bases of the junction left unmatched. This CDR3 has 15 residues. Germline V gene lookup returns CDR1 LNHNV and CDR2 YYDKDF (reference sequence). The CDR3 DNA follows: TGTGCCACCAGCAGGGGGACTACCCCCAACAATGAGCAGTTCTTC. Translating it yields CATSRGTTPNNEQFF.

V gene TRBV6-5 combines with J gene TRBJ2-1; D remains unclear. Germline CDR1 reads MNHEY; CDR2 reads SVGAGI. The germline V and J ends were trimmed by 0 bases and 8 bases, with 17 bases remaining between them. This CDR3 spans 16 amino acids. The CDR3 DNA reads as TGTGCCAGCAGTTACTCGGCAGGCCCCCTGATGGATGAGCAGTTCTTC. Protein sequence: CASSYSAGPLMDEQFF.

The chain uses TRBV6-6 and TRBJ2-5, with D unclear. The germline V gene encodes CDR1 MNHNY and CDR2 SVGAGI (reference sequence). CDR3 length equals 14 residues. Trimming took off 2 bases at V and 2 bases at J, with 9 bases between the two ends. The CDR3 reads CASSYGWGQETQYF. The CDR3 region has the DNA TGTGCCAGCAGTTACGGCTGGGGTCAAGAGACCCAGTACTTC.

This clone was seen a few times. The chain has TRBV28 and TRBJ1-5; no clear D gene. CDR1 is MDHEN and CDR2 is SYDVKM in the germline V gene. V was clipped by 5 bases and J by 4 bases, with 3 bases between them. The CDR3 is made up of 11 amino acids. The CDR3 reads CASSTNQPQHF. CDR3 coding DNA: TGTGCCAGCAGTACGAATCAGCCCCAGCATTTT.

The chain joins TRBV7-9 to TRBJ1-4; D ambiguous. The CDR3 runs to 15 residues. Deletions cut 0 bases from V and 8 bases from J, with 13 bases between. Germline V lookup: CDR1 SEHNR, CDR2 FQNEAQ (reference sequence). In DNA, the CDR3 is TGTGCCAGCAGCTTAGCGGCGGGTAAAGGAGAAAAACTGTTTTTT. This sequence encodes CASSLAAGKGEKLFF.

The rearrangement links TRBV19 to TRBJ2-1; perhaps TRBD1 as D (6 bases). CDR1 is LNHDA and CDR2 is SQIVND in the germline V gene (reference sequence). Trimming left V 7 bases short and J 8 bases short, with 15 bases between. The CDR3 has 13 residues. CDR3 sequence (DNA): TGTGCCAGTACCCAGGGGATCTCGGATGAGCAGTTCTTC. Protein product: CASTQGISDEQFF.

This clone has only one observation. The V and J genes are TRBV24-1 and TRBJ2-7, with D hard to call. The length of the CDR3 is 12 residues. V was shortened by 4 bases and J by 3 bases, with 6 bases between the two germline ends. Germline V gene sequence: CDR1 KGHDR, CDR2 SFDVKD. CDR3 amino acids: CATSDSFYEQYV. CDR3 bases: TGTGCCACCAGTGACTCTTTCTACGAGCAGTACGTC.